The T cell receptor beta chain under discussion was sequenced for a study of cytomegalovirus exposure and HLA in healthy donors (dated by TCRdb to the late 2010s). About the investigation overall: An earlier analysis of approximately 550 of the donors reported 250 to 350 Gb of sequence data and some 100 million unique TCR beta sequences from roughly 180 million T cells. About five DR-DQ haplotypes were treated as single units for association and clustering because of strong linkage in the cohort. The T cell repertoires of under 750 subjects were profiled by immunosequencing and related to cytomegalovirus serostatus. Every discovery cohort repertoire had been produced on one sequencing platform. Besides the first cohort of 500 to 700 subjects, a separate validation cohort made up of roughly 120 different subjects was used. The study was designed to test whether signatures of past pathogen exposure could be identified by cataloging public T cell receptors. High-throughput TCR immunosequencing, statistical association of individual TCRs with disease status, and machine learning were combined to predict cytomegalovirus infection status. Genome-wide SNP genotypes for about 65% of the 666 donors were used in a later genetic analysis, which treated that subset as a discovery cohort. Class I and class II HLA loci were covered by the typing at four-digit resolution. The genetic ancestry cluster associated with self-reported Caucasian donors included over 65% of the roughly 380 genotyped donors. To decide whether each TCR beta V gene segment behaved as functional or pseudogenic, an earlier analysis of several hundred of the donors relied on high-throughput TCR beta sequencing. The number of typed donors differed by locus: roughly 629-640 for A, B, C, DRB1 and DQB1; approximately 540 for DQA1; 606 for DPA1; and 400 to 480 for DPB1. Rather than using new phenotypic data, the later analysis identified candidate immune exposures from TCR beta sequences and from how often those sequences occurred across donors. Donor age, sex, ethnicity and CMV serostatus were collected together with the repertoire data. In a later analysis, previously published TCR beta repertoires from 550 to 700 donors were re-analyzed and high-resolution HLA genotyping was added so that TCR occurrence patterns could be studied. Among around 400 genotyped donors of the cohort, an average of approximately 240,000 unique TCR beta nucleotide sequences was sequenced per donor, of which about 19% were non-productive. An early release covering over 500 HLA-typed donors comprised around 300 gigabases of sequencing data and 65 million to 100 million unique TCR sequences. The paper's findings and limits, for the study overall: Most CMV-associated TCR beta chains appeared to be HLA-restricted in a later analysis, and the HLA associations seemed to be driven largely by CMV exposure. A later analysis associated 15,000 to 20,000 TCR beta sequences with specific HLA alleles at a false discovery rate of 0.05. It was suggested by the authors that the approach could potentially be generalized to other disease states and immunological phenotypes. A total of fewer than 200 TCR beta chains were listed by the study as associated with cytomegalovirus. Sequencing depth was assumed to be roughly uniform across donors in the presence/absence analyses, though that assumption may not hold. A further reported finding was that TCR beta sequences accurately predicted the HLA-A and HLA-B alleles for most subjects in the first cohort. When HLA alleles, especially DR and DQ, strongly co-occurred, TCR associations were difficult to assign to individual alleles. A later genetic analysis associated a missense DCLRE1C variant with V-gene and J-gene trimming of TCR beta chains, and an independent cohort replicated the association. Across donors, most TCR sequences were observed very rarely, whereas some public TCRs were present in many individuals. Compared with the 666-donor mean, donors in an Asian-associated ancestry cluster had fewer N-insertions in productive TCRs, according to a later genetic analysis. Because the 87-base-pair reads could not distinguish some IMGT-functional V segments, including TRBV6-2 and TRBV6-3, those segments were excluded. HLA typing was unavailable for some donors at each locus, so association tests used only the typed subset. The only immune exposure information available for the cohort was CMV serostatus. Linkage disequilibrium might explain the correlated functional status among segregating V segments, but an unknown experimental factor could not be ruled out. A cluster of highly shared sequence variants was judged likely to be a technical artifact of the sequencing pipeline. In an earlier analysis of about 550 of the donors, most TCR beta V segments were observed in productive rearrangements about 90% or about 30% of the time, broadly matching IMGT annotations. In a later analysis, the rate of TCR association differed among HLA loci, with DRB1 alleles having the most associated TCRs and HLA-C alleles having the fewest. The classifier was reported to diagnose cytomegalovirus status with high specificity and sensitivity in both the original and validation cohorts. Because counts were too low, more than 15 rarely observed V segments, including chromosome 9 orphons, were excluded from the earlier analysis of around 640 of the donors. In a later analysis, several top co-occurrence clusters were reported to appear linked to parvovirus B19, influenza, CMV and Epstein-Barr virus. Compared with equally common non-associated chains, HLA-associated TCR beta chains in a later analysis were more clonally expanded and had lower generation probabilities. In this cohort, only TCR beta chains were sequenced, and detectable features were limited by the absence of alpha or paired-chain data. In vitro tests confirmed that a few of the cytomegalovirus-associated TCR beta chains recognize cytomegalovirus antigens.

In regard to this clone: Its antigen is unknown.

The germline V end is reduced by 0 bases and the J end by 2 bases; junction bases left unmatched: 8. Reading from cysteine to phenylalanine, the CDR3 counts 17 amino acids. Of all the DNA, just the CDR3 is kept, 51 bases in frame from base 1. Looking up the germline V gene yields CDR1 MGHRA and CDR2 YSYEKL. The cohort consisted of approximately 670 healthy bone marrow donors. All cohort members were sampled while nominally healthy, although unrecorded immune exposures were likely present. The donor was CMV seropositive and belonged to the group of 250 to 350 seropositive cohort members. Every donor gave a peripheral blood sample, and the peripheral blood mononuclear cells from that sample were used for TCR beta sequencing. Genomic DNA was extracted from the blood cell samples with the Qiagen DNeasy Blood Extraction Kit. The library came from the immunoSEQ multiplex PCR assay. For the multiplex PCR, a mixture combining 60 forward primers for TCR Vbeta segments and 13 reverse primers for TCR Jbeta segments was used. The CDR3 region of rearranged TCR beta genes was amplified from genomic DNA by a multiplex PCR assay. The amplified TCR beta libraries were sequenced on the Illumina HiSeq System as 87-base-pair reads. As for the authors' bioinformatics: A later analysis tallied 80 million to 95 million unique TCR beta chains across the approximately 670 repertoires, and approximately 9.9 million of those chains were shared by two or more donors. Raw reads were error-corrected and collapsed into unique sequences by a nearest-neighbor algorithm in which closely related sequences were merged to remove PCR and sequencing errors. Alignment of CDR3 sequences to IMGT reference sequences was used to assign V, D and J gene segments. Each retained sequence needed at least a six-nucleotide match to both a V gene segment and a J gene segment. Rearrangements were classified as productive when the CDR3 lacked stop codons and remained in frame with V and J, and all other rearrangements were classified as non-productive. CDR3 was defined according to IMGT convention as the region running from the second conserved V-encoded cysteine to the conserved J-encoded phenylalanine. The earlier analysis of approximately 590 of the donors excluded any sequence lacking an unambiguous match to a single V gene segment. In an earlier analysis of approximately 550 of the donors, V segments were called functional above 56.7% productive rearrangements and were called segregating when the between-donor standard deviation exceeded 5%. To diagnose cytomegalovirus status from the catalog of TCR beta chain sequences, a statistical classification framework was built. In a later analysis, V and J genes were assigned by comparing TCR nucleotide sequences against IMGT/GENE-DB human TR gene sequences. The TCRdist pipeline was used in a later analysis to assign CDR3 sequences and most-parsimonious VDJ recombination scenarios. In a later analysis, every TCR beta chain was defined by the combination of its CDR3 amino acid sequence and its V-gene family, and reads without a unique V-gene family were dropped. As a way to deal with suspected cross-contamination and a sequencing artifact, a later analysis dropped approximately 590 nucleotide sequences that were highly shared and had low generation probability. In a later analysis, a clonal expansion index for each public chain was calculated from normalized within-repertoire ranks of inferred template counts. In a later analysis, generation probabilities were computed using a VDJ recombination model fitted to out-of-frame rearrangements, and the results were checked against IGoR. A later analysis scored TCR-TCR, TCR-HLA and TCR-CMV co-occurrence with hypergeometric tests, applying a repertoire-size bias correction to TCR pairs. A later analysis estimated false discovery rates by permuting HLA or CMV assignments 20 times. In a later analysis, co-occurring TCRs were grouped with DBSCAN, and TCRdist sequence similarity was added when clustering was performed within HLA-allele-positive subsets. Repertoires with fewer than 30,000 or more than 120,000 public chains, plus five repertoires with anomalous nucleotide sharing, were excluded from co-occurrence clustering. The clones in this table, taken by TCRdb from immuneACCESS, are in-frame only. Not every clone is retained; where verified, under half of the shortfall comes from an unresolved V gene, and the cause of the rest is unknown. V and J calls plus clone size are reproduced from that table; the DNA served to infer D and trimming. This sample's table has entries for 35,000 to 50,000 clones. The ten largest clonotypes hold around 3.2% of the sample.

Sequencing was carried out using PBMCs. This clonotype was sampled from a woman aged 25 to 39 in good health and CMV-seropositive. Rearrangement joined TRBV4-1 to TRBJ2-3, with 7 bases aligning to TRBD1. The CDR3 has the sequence CASSQDTAGQDTDTQYF. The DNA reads TGCGCCAGCAGCCAAGACACTGCTGGACAGGACACAGATACGCAGTATTTT.